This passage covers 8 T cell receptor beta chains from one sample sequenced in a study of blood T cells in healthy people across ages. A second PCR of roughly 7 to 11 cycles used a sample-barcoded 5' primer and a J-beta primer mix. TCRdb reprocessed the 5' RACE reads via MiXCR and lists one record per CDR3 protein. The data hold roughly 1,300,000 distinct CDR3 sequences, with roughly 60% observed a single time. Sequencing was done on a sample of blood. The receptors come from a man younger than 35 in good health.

CDR3 amino acids: CASSLTSGGNTDTQYF. The CDR3 DNA sequence: TGTGCCAGCAGCTTAACTAGCGGGGGGAACACAGATACGCAGTATTTT. The rearrangement joins TRBV7-9 to TRBJ2-3; 12 positions match TRBD2. CDR3 length equals 16 residues. CDR1 is SEHNR, CDR2 FQNEAQ, per germline (reference sequence). After removal of 2 bases from V and 2 bases from J, the junction contained 2 bases not matched to a gene. Complete variable domain (other parts from reference TRBV7-9 and TRBJ2-3): DTGVSQNPRHKITKRGQNVTFRCDPISEHNRLYWYRQTLGQGPEFLTYFQNEAQLEKSRLLSDRFSAERPKGSFSTLEIQRTEQGDSAMYLCASSLTSGGNTDTQYFGPGTRLTVL.

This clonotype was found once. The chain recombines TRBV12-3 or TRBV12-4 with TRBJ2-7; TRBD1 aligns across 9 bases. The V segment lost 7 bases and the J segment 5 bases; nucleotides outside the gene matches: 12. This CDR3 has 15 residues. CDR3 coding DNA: TGTGCCAGCACCACAAGCGGGACAGGGTACCACGAGCAGTACTTC. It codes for CASTTSGTGYHEQYF.

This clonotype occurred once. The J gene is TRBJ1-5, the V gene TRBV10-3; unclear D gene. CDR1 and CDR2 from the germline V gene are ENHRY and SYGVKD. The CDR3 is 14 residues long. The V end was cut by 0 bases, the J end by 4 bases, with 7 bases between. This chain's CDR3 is CAISESVDNQPQHF. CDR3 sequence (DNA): TGTGCCATCAGTGAGTCGGTCGATAATCAGCCCCAGCATTTT.

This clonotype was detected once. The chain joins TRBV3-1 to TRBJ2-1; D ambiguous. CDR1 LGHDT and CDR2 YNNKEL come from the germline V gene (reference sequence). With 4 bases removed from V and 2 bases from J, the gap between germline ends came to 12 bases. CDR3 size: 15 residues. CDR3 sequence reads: CASSPPSRPYNEQFF. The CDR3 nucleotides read TGTGCCAGCAGCCCCCCGAGTCGGCCCTACAATGAGCAGTTCTTC.

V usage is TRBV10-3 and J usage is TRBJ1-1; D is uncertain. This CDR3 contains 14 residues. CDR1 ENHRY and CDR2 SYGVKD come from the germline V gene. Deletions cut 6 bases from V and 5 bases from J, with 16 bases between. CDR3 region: CAISGIGGSTEAFF. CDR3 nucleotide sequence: TGTGCCATCAGCGGCATCGGTGGTAGTACTGAAGCTTTCTTT.

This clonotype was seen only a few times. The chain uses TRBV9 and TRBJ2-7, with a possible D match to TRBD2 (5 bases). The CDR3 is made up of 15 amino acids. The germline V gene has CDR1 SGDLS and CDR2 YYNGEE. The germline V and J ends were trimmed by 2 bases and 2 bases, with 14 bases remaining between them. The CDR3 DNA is TGTGCCAGCAGCGTTGTACCGGGAAATACCTACGAGCAGTACTTC. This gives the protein CASSVVPGNTYEQYF.

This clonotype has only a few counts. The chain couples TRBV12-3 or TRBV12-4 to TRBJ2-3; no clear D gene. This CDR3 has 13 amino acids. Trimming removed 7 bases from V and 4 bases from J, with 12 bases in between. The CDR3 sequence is CASTVQLSDTQYF. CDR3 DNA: TGTGCCAGCACCGTCCAGCTGTCAGATACGCAGTATTTT.

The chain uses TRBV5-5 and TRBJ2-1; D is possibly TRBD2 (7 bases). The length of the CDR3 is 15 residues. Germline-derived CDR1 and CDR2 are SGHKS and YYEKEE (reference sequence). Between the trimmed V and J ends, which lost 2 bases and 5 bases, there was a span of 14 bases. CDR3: CASSFYAGANNEQFF. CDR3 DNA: TGTGCCAGCAGCTTCTACGCGGGGGCCAACAATGAGCAGTTCTTC. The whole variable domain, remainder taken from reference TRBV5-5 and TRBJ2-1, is DAGVTQSPTHLIKTRGQQVTLRCSPISGHKSVSWYQQVLGQGPQFIFQYYEKEERGRGNFPDRFSARQFPNYSSELNVNALLLGDSALYLCASSFYAGANNEQFFGPGTRLTVL.